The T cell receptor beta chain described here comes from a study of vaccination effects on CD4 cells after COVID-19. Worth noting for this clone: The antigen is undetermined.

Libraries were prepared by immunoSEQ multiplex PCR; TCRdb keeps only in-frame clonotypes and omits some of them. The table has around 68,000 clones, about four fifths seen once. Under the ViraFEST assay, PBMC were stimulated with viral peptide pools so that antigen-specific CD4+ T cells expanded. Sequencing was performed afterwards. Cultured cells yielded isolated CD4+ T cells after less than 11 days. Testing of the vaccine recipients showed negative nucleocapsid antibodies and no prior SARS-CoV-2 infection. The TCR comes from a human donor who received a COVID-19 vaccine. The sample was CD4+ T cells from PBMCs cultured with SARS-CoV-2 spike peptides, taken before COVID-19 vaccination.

CDR3 sequence reads: CAWSGDREYSNQPQHF. The CDR3 coding sequence is TGTGCCTGGAGTGGGGACAGGGAATATAGCAATCAGCCCCAGCATTTT. The V call is TRBV30, the J call TRBJ1-5, with 9 bases identical to TRBD1. V lost 1 base to trimming and J lost 0 bases; unmatched junction nucleotides: 4. Germline V lookup: CDR1 GTSNPN, CDR2 SVGIG (reference sequence). The CDR3 runs to 16 residues.